This is a list of T cell receptor beta chains from one sample in a study of OX40 agonist ivuxolimab in advanced cancers. Method: immunoSEQ multiplex PCR; TCRdb's copy keeps in-frame clones and lacks some. The sample lists around 67,000 clones, around 90% seen once, with approximately 1.4% in the top ten. Here the sequenced sample was CD4+ or CD8+ T cells sorted from blood, taken in a trial of the OX40 agonist ivuxolimab. These receptors came from an adult with an advanced solid tumor such as melanoma, head and neck, liver or kidney cancer. CDR3s include the opening cysteine and the closing phenylalanine or tryptophan. The D gene is left open where the match is weak. Expanded clones get a size class; other rows say once, few or many, or leave the size out.

NA	TRBV6-5	NA	TRBJ2-7	CASTPPGPAAEQYF	TGTGCCAGCACTCCCCCGGGACCTGCCGCCGAGCAGTACTTC
NA	TRBV7-2	NA	TRBJ2-4	CASSLGTPKNIQYF	TGTGCCAGCAGCTTAGGCACACCCAAAAACATTCAGTACTTC
NA	TRBV29-1	NA	TRBJ2-1	CSVGILAGNEQFF	TGCAGCGTTGGCATACTCGCAGGCAATGAGCAGTTCTTC
TRBD2	TRBV19	NA	TRBJ2-7	CASGRLAGVSYEQYF	TGTGCCAGTGGGCGCCTAGCGGGAGTTTCCTACGAGCAGTACTTC
TRBD2	TRBV9	NA	TRBJ2-3	CASSAGTSGSRTDTQYF	TGTGCCAGCAGCGCCGGGACTAGCGGGAGTCGCACAGATACGCAGTATTTT
NA	TRBV6-1	NA	TRBJ1-2	CAFEGSNYGYTF	TGTGCCTTCGAGGGTAGCAATTACGGCTACACCTTC
NA	TRBV5-1	NA	TRBJ2-3	CASSLGRVTDTQYF	TGCGCCAGCAGCTTGGGGAGGGTCACAGATACGCAGTATTTT
TRBD1	TRBV7-2	NA	TRBJ2-5	CASSRSLPAGGETQYF	TGTGCCAGCAGCCGATCGCTTCCCGCAGGGGGAGAGACCCAGTACTTC
NA	TRBV5-1	once	TRBJ1-1	CASSLAGTTSWNTEAFF	TGCGCCAGCAGCTTGGCCGGGACAACGAGCTGGAACACTGAAGCTTTCTTT
NA	TRBV5-1	NA	TRBJ1-4	CASSSDGSRYEKLFF	TGCGCCAGCAGCTCTGACGGGAGTCGTTACGAAAAACTGTTTTTT
TRBD1	TRBV19	NA	TRBJ1-5	CASNDRGNQPQHF	TGTGCCAGTAACGACAGGGGGAATCAGCCCCAGCATTTT
TRBD2	TRBV4-3	NA	TRBJ2-7	CASSQGLAGGLHEQYF	TGCGCCAGCAGCCAAGGACTAGCGGGAGGTTTACACGAGCAGTACTTC
NA	TRBV10-1	NA	TRBJ1-4	CAGGAETGSNEKLFF	TGCGCCGGAGGGGCTGAGACAGGTTCCAATGAAAAACTGTTTTTT
TRBD1	TRBV7-9	NA	TRBJ2-1	CASSPPGTGGNEQFF	TGTGCCAGCAGCCCACCCGGGACAGGGGGCAATGAGCAGTTCTTC
TRBD1	TRBV7-9	NA	TRBJ1-1	CASSSGQGEAFF	TGTGCCAGCAGCTCGGGACAGGGTGAAGCTTTCTTT